The rows below give T cell receptor beta chains drawn from one sample of a study of T-cell memory formation after mild COVID-19. MiXCR was run by TCRdb on the 5' RACE reads, yielding one entry per CDR3 protein. The sample shows tens of thousands of distinct CDR3 sequences, over 8.5% of them seen only once. Sequencing used PBMCs or a T cell subset sorted from them (not recorded which). These receptors all come from a young man who had mild COVID-19 (a few samples of this study predate the infection). Cell type and time point are not known. The CDR3 runs from the conserved cysteine through the conserved F or W. A D gene is named only where the DNA matches it firmly. Rows give clone size only sometimes, using once, few, many, or a class for an expanded clone.

CASSPNHGNEQFF | TGTGCCAGCAGCCCAAATCATGGGAATGAGCAGTTCTTC | TRBJ2-1 | few | - | TRBV7-9
CASSLLAGQGVYTF | TGTGCCAGCAGCCTACTTGCGGGACAGGGGGTTTACACCTTC | TRBJ1-2 | - | TRBD1 | TRBV7-6
CASSLGHRGLGQPQHF | TGTGCCAGCAGCTTAGGGCACAGGGGGCTAGGTCAGCCCCAGCATTTT | TRBJ1-5 | many | TRBD1 | TRBV7-2
CASSYSGGGQETQYF | TGTGCCAGCAGCTATAGCGGGGGTGGTCAAGAGACCCAGTACTTC | TRBJ2-5 | few | TRBD2 | TRBV7-3
CASNQRGGRGYTF | TGTGCCAGCAACCAACGTGGGGGCCGAGGCTACACCTTC | TRBJ1-2 | few | - | TRBV6-2/TRBV6-3
CATSGAGGRDTQYF | TGTGCCACCAGCGGAGCAGGGGGCCGGGATACGCAGTATTTT | TRBJ2-3 | - | TRBD1 | TRBV15
CASSLSAGGGGYTF | TGTGCCAGCAGCTTATCTGCCGGCGGTGGGGGCTACACCTTC | TRBJ1-2 | - | - | TRBV7-2
CATSVDRRPQETQYF | TGTGCCACCAGCGTTGACAGGAGACCTCAAGAGACCCAGTACTTC | TRBJ2-5 | many | - | TRBV15
CASSLRGVSSYNEQFF | TGTGCCAGCAGCTTAAGAGGCGTGAGCTCCTACAATGAGCAGTTCTTC | TRBJ2-1 | - | - | TRBV7-8
CASSIGRTVLTEAFF | TGCGCCAGCAGCATTGGGCGGACGGTCCTCACTGAAGCTTTCTTT | TRBJ1-1 | few | - | TRBV5-1
CASSFNGGRVYGYTF | TGTGCCAGCAGTTTCAATGGGGGGCGAGTCTATGGCTACACCTTC | TRBJ1-2 | - | - | TRBV6-5
CASSPQGAVYGYTF | TGTGCCAGCAGCCCACAGGGGGCGGTCTATGGCTACACCTTC | TRBJ1-2 | few | TRBD1 | TRBV7-9
CASSLRGRFHEQFF | TGTGCCAGCAGCCTAAGGGGCCGATTTCATGAGCAGTTCTTC | TRBJ2-1 | - | - | TRBV12-3/TRBV12-4
CASSPGSIEQFF | TGTGCCAGCAGCCCCGGTTCTATCGAGCAGTTCTTC | TRBJ2-1 | - | - | TRBV9
CATWTGANYGYTF | TGTGCCACTTGGACAGGGGCAAACTATGGCTACACCTTC | TRBJ1-2 | few | TRBD1 | TRBV27